This TCR beta chain was captured by sequencing in a study of shared clonotypes between healthy human individuals. Details on this clone: Its antigen is still unknown.

Participating donors were healthy, HIV-negative adults free of recent acute infections or vaccinations. There were only Caucasian adults among the donors, and all lived in Nashville, Tennessee. Study-level results: Sampling was confined to blood; repertoires within tissues likely differ.

V was trimmed by 4 bases and J by 4 bases, leaving 9 bases between them. Per the germline V gene, CDR1 is SGHKS and CDR2 is YYEKEE (reference sequence). CDR3 length: 13 residues. The method was immunoSEQ multiplex PCR; TCRdb's version includes in-frame clones alone and lacks a portion of them. The profile shows fewer than 600,000 clones, roughly four fifths of them singletons. This chain uses TRBV5-5 with TRBJ1-3; D uncertain. The sequencing sample was made of PBMCs. The receptor was isolated from a middle-aged woman in good health. Some clones in this sample may be carry-over from other donors' samples. CDR3 nucleotides: TGTGCCAGCAGCCTGGACCGAGGAAACACCATATATTTT. Translated: CASSLDRGNTIYF.